This T cell receptor beta chain was documented in a study of response to subunit inactivated influenza vaccine. Study-wide points: T cells newly recruited by each seasonal influenza vaccination are few, the authors suggested.

Germline V gives CDR1 SGHVS, CDR2 FQNEAQ. The CDR3 loop spans 14 amino acids. V was clipped by 7 bases and J by 0 bases; unmatched bases: 5. Using its own MiXCR run on the RT-PCR reads, TCRdb lists one record per CDR3 protein. The sample records more than 400,000 distinct CDR3 sequences, about a tenth being singletons. About this clonotype: Its antigen is as yet unknown.

This specimen consisted of PBMCs from blood, obtained roughly 6 weeks after vaccination. The chain joins TRBV7-8 to TRBJ2-5, with 7 bases matching TRBD1. The receptor comes from a man in his forties or fifties who received an inactivated influenza vaccine. CDR3 DNA: TGTGCCAGCACCGGAACAGGGGACCAAGAGACCCAGTACTTC. Translating gives CASTGTGDQETQYF.